One sample yielded the 23 T cell receptor beta chains listed below, sequenced in a study of PD-1 blockade in mismatch repair-deficient tumors. TCRdb's copy holds only in-frame clones and misses some; the assay was immunoSEQ multiplex PCR. Altogether roughly 79,000 clones are present, approximately 78% being singletons, with the ten largest covering roughly 6%. The material was peripheral blood, obtained 44 weeks after starting pembrolizumab. These TCRs come from an adult with mismatch repair-deficient cancer.

The rearrangement links TRBV29-1 to TRBJ2-1; D remains unclear. Trimming shortened V by 3 bases and J by 0 bases, and 12 bases separated the two germline ends. The CDR3 is made up of 15 amino acids. Looked up from germline, CDR1 is SQVTM and CDR2 is ANQGSEA. DNA of the CDR3: TGCAGCGTTGATCCTCGCGGAAACTCCTACAATGAGCAGTTCTTC. Protein sequence: CSVDPRGNSYNEQFF.

The chain combines TRBV5-6 with TRBJ1-1; 7 positions match TRBD1. This CDR3 spans 14 amino acids. CDR1 is SGHDT and CDR2 is YYEEEE in the germline V gene. Losses at the gene ends were 1 base for V and 4 bases for J; bases not matched to a gene: 4. The CDR3 coding sequence is TGTGCCAGCAGCTTGCGTGGACAGGCCACTGAAGCTTTCTTT. Translating gives CASSLRGQATEAFF.

The rearrangement links TRBV19 to TRBJ2-5; D may correspond to TRBD1 or TRBD2 (5 bases each). The germline V gene has CDR1 LNHDA and CDR2 SQIVND (reference sequence). The V end lost 10 bases, the J end lost 5 bases, and 26 bases lay between the germline ends. The CDR3 contains 16 residues. The CDR3 nucleotides read TGTGCCACCTCGACCGGGGCGGCATGGGGCTGGGAGACCCAGTACTTC. This sequence encodes CATSTGAAWGWETQYF.

V gene TRBV9 combines with J gene TRBJ1-3; TRBD1 matches 7 bases. In germline, CDR1 is SGDLS, CDR2 YYNGEE. The trim removed 2 bases at V and 0 bases at J, leaving 2 bases unmatched. The CDR3 loop spans 15 amino acids. CDR3 bases: TGTGCCAGCAGCGTCGGGACAGACTCTGGAAACACCATATATTTT. Residues: CASSVGTDSGNTIYF.

V is TRBV7-9 and J is TRBJ2-1; D not resolved. CDR1 and CDR2 from the germline V gene are SEHNR and FQNEAQ (reference sequence). With 1 base removed from V and 3 bases from J, the gap between germline ends came to 10 bases. There are 15 residues in the CDR3. The CDR3 protein is CASSLVYQFYNEQFF. In DNA form, the CDR3 reads TGTGCCAGCAGCTTAGTTTACCAATTCTACAATGAGCAGTTCTTC.

The V and J genes are TRBV18 and TRBJ1-5; tentatively, D is TRBD1 (6 bases). V was trimmed by 3 bases and J by 1 base, leaving 13 bases between them. The germline gives CDR1 KGHSH, CDR2 LQKENI. The length of the CDR3 is 16 residues. CDR3: CASSPNGQGSNQPQHF. In DNA, the CDR3 is TGTGCCAGCTCACCGAACGGGCAGGGGAGCAATCAGCCCCAGCATTTT.

This clone was counted only a few times. An end of the junction does not agree with germline; a read error may underlie this. This specimen includes other DNA sequences encoding the same CDR3. The chain joins TRBV7-7 to TRBJ2-2, with TRBD2 as a possible D gene (5 bases). The CDR3 length is 12 residues. CDR1 is SSHAT and CDR2 is FNYEAQ in the germline V gene (reference sequence). The CDR3 nucleotides read TGTGCTAGCAGCTCGGAGGCCGGGGAGCTGTTTTTT. This gives the protein CASSSEAGELFF.

V gene TRBV5-4 combines with J gene TRBJ2-1, with unresolved D. The germline V gene encodes CDR1 SGHNT and CDR2 YYREEE (reference sequence). V lost 0 bases, J lost 0 bases, and 10 bases lay in between. The CDR3 is made up of 16 amino acids. CDR3 sequence (DNA): TGTGCCAGCAGCTTGGAGGCCTCCTTCTCCTACAATGAGCAGTTCTTC. It specifies CASSLEASFSYNEQFF.

The rearrangement uses TRBV27 and TRBJ2-7; no firm D call. Germline assignment: CDR1 MNHEY and CDR2 SMNVEV (reference sequence). CDR3 length: 13 amino acids. V lost 3 bases and J 2 bases, leaving 8 bases between the germline ends. The CDR3 sequence: CASSFAGTYEQYF. Written as DNA, the CDR3 is TGTGCCAGCAGTTTCGCTGGAACCTACGAGCAGTACTTC.

The V and J genes are TRBV19 and TRBJ1-2; perhaps TRBD1 as D (5 bases). CDR1 and CDR2 from the germline V gene are LNHDA and SQIVND (reference sequence). This CDR3 spans 15 amino acids. The ends were cut back, 5 bases at V and 5 bases at J, with 18 bases in the middle. The CDR3 bases are TGTGCCAGTAGTCCTCACACCGGGACGGATTATGGCTACACCTTC. Translation gives CASSPHTGTDYGYTF.

The gene calls are TRBV29-1 and TRBJ1-1; 8 bases fit TRBD1. This CDR3 comprises 14 residues. The germline V gene has CDR1 SQVTM and CDR2 ANQGSEA. Trimming removed 7 bases from V and 0 bases from J; junction bases left unmatched: 7. The CDR3 protein is CSGTGPRMNTEAFF. CDR3 sequence (DNA): TGCAGCGGGACAGGGCCGCGAATGAACACTGAAGCTTTCTTT.

CDR3 sequence reads: CASSSFYEQYF. DNA for the CDR3: TGTGCCAGCAGCTCTTTTTACGAGCAGTACTTC. This chain joins TRBV5-8 and TRBJ2-7, with unresolved D. V lost 3 bases and J lost 4, with 5 bases in between. From germline, CDR1 is SGHTS and CDR2 YDEGEE. The CDR3 runs to 11 residues.

This clone was detected only once. V usage is TRBV6-5 and J usage is TRBJ1-5; D unresolved. V was pared by 0 bases and J by 6 bases, with 15 bases between. Per the germline V gene, CDR1 is MNHEY and CDR2 is SVGAGI. There are 16 residues in the CDR3. CDR3 protein: CASSYSGFAGSQPQHF. CDR3 DNA sequence: TGTGCCAGCAGTTACTCGGGGTTTGCGGGAAGTCAGCCCCAGCATTTT.

The genes are TRBV5-1 and TRBJ2-3; D is possibly TRBD1 or TRBD2 (5 bases each). Germline V gene sequence: CDR1 SGHRS, CDR2 YFSETQ. This CDR3 is built from 15 residues. Trimming shortened V by 0 bases and J by 3 bases, and 11 bases separated the two germline ends. CDR3 region: CASSLAGTETDTQYF. CDR3 sequence (DNA): TGCGCCAGCAGCTTGGCAGGGACGGAAACAGATACGCAGTATTTT.

V and J are TRBV5-1 and TRBJ2-1; 9 bases map to TRBD2. Per the germline V gene, CDR1 is SGHRS and CDR2 is YFSETQ. V gave up 4 bases and J gave up 5 bases; unmatched junction bases: 10. The CDR3 contains 16 residues. In DNA form, the CDR3 reads TGCGCCAGCAGCCCGAGAGCGGGAGGTTCCCACAATGAGCAGTTCTTC. Translating it yields CASSPRAGGSHNEQFF. Based on the CDR3 plus reference TRBV5-1 and TRBJ2-1, the full variable domain is KAGVTQTPRYLIKTRGQQVTLSCSPISGHRSVSWYQQTPGQGLQFLFEYFSETQRNKGNFPGRFSGRQFSNSRSEMNVSTLELGDSALYLCASSPRAGGSHNEQFFGPGTRLTVL.

This clone has only one observation. The chain combines TRBV4-3 with TRBJ2-1; the D is unclear. CDR3 length: 14 residues. V was trimmed by 2 bases and J by 3 bases, leaving 8 bases between them. Germline-derived CDR1 and CDR2 are LGHNA and YSLEER. The CDR3 nucleotides read TGCGCCAGCAGCCAAAATAACCGCTACAATGAGCAGTTCTTC. Translating it yields CASSQNNRYNEQFF.

The chain uses TRBV5-1 and TRBJ1-1; 8 bases fit TRBD1. Germline values: CDR1 SGHRS, CDR2 YFSETQ. J lost 5 bases, V lost 0 bases, and 9 bases had no gene match. This CDR3 region has 16 residues. The CDR3 protein is CASSLDDPGGTTEAFF. For the CDR3, the DNA is TGCGCCAGCAGCTTGGACGATCCAGGGGGCACGACTGAAGCTTTCTTT.

The J gene is TRBJ2-3, the V gene TRBV7-9; TRBD2 agrees at 8 bases. Germline-derived CDR1 and CDR2 are SEHNR and FQNEAQ (reference sequence). Germline trimming cut 2 bases from V and 2 bases from J; bases unmatched to any gene: 3. The CDR3 consists of 15 residues. In nucleotides, the CDR3 is TGTGCCAGCAGCTTAAGTAGCGGGAACACAGATACGCAGTATTTT. Translated: CASSLSSGNTDTQYF.

The chain combines TRBV5-6 with TRBJ2-1; 10 bases line up with TRBD2. The CDR3 is 17 amino acids. The V segment lost 4 bases and the J segment 0 bases; nucleotides outside the gene matches: 7. CDR1 and CDR2 from the germline V gene are SGHDT and YYEEEE. CDR3 in amino acids: CASSHRTSGSSYNEQFF. The CDR3 DNA follows: TGTGCCAGCAGCCACAGGACTAGCGGTAGCTCCTACAATGAGCAGTTCTTC. The full variable domain, with the rest looked up from reference TRBV5-6 and TRBJ2-1, is DAGVTQSPTHLIKTRGQQVTLRCSPKSGHDTVSWYQQALGQGPQFIFQYYEEEERQRGNFPDRFSGHQFPNYSSELNVNALLLGDSALYLCASSHRTSGSSYNEQFFGPGTRLTVL.

The rearrangement uses TRBV13 and TRBJ1-2, with TRBD1 matching over 9 bases. The CDR3 has 15 amino acids. V lost 5 bases, J lost 3 bases, and 7 bases stayed unmatched. The germline gives CDR1 PRHDT, CDR2 FYEKMQ (reference sequence). CDR3 DNA sequence: TGTGCCAGCAGCACCCGCCGGGACAGGGACTATGGCTACACCTTC. Protein product: CASSTRRDRDYGYTF.

The rearrangement joins TRBV19 to TRBJ1-5; TRBD1 matches 7 bases. V was clipped by 7 bases and J by 1 base; unmatched bases: 13. In germline, CDR1 is LNHDA, CDR2 SQIVND (reference sequence). The CDR3 has 17 amino acids. The CDR3 protein is CASNPQGGPTSNQPQHF. The CDR3 nucleotides read TGTGCCAGTAATCCGCAGGGGGGACCCACAAGCAATCAGCCCCAGCATTTT.

The chain is built from TRBV5-1 and TRBJ2-1; 8 bases fit TRBD2. There are 15 residues in the CDR3. The junction had 5 bases not matched to a gene; V was cut back by 1 base and J by 5 bases. The V gene's germline CDR1 is SGHRS and CDR2 YFSETQ. CDR3 DNA sequence: TGCGCCAGCAGCTTGTTGGCTAGCGGGCACAATGAGCAGTTCTTC. Translating it yields CASSLLASGHNEQFF.

This chain joins TRBV29-1 and TRBJ2-1, with TRBD2 matching 15 bases. J lost 9 bases, V lost 7 bases, and 7 bases had no gene match. Looked up from germline, CDR1 is SQVTM and CDR2 is ANQGSEA. The CDR3 is 14 residues long. CDR3 residues: CSAGLAGGSGEQFF. CDR3 DNA sequence: TGCAGCGCTGGACTAGCGGGAGGGAGTGGTGAGCAGTTCTTC.